This T cell receptor (beta chain) was profiled in a study of cytomegalovirus exposure and HLA in healthy donors. Findings and caveats of the study: In an earlier analysis, about 87% or about 30%: the productive usage of most TCR beta V segments.

Every donor was a healthy person donating bone marrow. As concerns this clone: Its antigen is not identified.

With 60 Vbeta and 13 Jbeta primers, the PCR was carried out. Only in-frame clones appear in the TCRdb table, and some are missing; sequencing was by immunoSEQ multiplex PCR. Of approximately 140,000 clones in the sample, 70% to 80% are singletons; the top ten hold under 4%. The specimen sequenced was PBMCs. The receptor's source is a human donor in good health.

This CDR3 is CASSRRGSTSGTGELFF. Here the CDR3 DNA reads TGCGCCAGCAGCCGGAGGGGTTCGACTAGCGGGACCGGGGAGCTGTTTTTT. The rearrangement joins TRBV4-3 to TRBJ2-2; 10 nucleotides align to TRBD2. This CDR3 spans 17 amino acids. Trimming at V came to 4 bases and at J to 5 bases, leaving 10 bases not matched to a gene. Germline V gene lookup returns CDR1 LGHNA and CDR2 YSLEER.